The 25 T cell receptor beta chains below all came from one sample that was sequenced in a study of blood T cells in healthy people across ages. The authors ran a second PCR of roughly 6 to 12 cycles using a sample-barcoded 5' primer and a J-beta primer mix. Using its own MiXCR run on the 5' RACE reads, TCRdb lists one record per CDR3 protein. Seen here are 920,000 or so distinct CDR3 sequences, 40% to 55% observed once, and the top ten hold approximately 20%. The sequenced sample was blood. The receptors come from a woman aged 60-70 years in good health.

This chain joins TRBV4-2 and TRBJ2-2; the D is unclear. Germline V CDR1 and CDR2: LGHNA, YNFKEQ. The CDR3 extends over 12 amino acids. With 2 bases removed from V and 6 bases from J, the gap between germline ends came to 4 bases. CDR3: CASSQRAGELFF. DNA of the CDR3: TGTGCCAGCAGCCAACGAGCCGGGGAGCTGTTTTTT.

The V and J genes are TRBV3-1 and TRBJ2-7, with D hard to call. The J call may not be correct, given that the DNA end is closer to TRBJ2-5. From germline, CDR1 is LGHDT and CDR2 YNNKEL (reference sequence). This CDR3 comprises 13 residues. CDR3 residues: CASSQPVKETQYF. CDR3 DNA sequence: TGTGCCAGCAGCCAGCCCGTCAAGGAGACCCAGTACTTC.

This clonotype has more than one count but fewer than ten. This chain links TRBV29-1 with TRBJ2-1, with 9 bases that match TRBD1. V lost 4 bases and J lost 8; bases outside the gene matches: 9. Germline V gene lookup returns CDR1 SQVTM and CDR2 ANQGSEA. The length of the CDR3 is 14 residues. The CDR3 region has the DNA TGCAGCGTTGCAATCGGGACAGGGAGGGATGAGCAGTTCTTC. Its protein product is CSVAIGTGRDEQFF.

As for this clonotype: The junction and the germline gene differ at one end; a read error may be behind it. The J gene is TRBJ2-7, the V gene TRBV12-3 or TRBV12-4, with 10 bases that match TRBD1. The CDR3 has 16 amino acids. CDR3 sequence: CVSSPQTGGAFYEQYF. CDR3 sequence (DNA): TGTGTCAGCAGTCCTCAGACAGGGGGCGCCTTCTACGAGCAGTACTTC.

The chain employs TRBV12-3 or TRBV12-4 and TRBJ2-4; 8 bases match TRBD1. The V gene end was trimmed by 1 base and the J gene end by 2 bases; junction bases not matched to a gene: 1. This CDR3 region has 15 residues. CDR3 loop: CASSLGTGPKNIQYF. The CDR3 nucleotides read TGTGCCAGCAGTTTAGGGACAGGGCCCAAAAACATTCAGTACTTC.

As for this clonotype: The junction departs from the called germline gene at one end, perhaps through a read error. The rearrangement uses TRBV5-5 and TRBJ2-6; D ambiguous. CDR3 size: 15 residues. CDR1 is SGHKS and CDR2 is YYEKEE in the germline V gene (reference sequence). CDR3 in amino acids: CASSPVGTGVNVLTF. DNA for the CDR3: TGTGCCAGCAGCCCGGTGGGTACTGGGGTCAACGTCCTGACTTTC.

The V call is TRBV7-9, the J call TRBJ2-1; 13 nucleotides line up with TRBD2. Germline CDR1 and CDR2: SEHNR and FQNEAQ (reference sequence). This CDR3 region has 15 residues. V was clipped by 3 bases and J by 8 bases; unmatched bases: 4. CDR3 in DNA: TGTGCCAGCAGCTTCGGACTAGCGGGAGTGTATGAGCAGTTCTTC. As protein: CASSFGLAGVYEQFF.

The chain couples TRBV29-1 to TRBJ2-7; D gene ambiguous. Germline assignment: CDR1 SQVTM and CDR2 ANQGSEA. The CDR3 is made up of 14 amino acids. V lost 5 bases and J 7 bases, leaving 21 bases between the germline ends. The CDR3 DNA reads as TGCAGCGTTAATGACCAAAGAAGGTACAATGAGCAGTACTTC. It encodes CSVNDQRRYNEQYF.

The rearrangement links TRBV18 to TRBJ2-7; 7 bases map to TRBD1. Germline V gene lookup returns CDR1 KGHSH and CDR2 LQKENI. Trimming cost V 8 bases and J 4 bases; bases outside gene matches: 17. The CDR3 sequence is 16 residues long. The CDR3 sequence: CASDWKRGTAKYEQYF. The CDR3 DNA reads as TGTGCCAGCGACTGGAAAAGGGGGACAGCCAAATACGAGCAGTACTTC.

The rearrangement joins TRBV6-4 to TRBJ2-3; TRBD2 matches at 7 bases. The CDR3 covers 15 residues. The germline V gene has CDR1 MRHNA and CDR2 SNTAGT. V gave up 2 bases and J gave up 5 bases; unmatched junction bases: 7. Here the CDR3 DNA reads TGTGCCAGCAGTGACACTAAGCGGGGCATAGATACGCAGTATTTT. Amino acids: CASSDTKRGIDTQYF.

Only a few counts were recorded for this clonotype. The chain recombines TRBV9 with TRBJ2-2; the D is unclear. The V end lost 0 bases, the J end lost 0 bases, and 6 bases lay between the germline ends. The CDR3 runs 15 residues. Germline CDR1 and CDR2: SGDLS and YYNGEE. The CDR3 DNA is TGTGCCAGCAGCGTAGGACACCCGAACACCGGGGAGCTGTTTTTT. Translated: CASSVGHPNTGELFF.

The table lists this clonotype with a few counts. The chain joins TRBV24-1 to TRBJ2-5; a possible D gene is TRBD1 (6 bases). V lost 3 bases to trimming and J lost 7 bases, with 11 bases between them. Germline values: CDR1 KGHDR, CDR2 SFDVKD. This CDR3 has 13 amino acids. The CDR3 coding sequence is TGTGCCACCAGTGATCACAGGGCGAGGACCCAGTACTTC. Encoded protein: CATSDHRARTQYF.

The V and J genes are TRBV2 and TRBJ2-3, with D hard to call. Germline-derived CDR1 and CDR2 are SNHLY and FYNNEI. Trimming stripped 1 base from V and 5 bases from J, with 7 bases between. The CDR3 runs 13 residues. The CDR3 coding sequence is TGTGCCAGCAGTGAAGACTCTGGAGATACGCAGTATTTT. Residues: CASSEDSGDTQYF.

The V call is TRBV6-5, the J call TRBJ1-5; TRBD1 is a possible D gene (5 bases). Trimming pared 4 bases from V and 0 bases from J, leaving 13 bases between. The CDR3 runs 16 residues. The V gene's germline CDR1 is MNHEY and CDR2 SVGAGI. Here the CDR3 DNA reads TGTGCCAGCAGTTCAGGCAGGGAATATAGCAATCAGCCCCAGCATTTT. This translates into CASSSGREYSNQPQHF.

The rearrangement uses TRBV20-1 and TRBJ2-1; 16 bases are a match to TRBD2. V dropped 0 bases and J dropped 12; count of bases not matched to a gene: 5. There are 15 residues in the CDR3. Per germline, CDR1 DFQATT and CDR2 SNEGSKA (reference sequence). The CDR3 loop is CSARDGTSGRAGQFF. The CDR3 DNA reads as TGCAGTGCTAGAGATGGGACTAGCGGGAGGGCAGGGCAGTTCTTC.

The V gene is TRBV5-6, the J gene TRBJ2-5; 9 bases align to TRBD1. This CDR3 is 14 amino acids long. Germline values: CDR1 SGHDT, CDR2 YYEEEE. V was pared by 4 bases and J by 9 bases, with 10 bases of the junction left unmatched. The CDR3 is CASSVTGGVWAQYF. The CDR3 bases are TGTGCCAGCAGCGTGACAGGGGGAGTCTGGGCCCAGTACTTC.

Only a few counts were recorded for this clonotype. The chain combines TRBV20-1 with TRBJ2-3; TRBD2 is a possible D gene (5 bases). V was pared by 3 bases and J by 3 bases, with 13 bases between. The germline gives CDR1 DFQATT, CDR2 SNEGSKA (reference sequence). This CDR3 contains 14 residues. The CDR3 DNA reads TGCAGTGCTAGGGCGCGGGTTTTTACAGATACGCAGTATTTT. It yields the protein CSARARVFTDTQYF.

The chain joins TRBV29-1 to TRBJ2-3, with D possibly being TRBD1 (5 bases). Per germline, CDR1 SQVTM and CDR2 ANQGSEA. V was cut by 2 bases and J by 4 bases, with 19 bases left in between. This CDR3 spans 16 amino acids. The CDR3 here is CSVELFSQGAADTQYF. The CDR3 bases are TGCAGCGTTGAATTATTTTCCCAAGGGGCCGCAGATACGCAGTATTTT.

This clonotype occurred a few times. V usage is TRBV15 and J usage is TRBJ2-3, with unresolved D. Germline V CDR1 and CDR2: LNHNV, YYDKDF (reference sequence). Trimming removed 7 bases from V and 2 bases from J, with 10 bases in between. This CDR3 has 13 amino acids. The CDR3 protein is CATNQYPTDTQYF. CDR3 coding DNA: TGTGCCACCAACCAGTACCCCACAGATACGCAGTATTTT.

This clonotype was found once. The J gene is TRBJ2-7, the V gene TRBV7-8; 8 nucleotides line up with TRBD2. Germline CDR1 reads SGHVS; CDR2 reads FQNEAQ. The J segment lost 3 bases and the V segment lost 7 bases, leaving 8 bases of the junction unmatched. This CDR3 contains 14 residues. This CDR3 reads CASNVRTSSYEQYF. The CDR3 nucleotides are TGTGCCAGCAATGTAAGGACTAGCAGCTACGAGCAGTACTTC.

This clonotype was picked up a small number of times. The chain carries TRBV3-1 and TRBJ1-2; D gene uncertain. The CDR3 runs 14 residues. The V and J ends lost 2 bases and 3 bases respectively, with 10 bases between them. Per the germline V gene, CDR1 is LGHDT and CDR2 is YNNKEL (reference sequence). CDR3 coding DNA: TGTGCCAGCAGCCAACGAGCGGCGGACTATGGCTACACCTTC. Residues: CASSQRAADYGYTF.

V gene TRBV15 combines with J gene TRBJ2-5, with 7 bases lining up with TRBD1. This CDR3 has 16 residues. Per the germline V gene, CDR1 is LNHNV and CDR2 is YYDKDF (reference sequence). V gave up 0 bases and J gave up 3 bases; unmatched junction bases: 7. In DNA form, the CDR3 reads TGTGCCACCAGCAGAGAGGTGTGGGACAGTGAAGAGACCCAGTACTTC. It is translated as CATSREVWDSEETQYF.

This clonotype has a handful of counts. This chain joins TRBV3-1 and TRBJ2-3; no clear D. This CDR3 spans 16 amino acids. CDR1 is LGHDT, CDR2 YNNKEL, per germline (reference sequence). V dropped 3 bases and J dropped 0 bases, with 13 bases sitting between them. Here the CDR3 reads CASSQSLGGSTDTQYF. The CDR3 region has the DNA TGTGCCAGCAGCCAGTCCTTGGGCGGTAGCACAGATACGCAGTATTTT.

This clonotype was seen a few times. CDR3 sequence: CASSLDRGSSYEQYF. CDR3 nucleotide sequence: TGTGCCAGCAGCTTGGACAGGGGGAGCTCCTACGAGCAGTACTTC. The rearrangement joins TRBV11-2 to TRBJ2-7; 10 bases agree with TRBD1. V lost 3 bases to trimming and J lost 0 bases; unmatched junction nucleotides: 2. The CDR3 length is 15 residues. Germline values: CDR1 SGHAT, CDR2 FQNNGV.

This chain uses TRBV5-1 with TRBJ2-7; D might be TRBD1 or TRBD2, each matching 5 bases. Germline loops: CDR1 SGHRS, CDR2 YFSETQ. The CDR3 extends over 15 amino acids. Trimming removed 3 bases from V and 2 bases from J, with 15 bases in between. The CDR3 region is CASSSGALGAYEQYF. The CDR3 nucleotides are TGCGCCAGCAGCTCCGGGGCCTTAGGTGCCTACGAGCAGTACTTC.